This entry concerns a single T cell receptor (beta chain). This sample was included in a study of blood T cell repertoires in COVID-19. About the study: PBMCs, B-cell-depleted T cells, or T cells provided the cDNA or gDNA that made up the material.

Allocation to cohorts depended on clinical history reported by the participants. A COVID-19 case was met by exposed participants within 2 weeks before study entry. Under the authors' procedure: For nucleated cells, counts were estimated from reference gene primer amplification. Only in-frame clones appear in the TCRdb table, and some are missing; sequencing was by immunoSEQ multiplex PCR. The DNA was the basis for D and trimming; V, J and clone size are from that table. Here the sample spans some 270,000 clones, 85% being singletons. Germline V gene sequence: CDR1 MNHEY, CDR2 SVGEGT. This CDR3 is built from 15 residues. V lost 6 bases to trimming and J lost 3 bases, with 12 bases between them.

The source material was PBMCs or T cells enriched from blood (not recorded which). The chain uses TRBV6-2 or TRBV6-3 and TRBJ2-6; D gene unclear. The clonotype originates from a woman aged 50 to 60 who had been exposed to COVID-19. In nucleotides, the CDR3 is TGTGCCAGCAGCCCTAACTCCTTTGGGGCCAACGTCCTGACTTTC. It yields the protein CASSPNSFGANVLTF.